What follows describes a single TCR beta chain. The table came from immunoSEQ multiplex PCR; TCRdb's copy has only in-frame clones and leaves some out. The sample includes over 200,000 clones, 84% of them seen just once. The sample originates from a study of blood T cell repertoires in COVID-19. The study assigned cohorts using participant-reported clinical history. The sample was PBMCs or T cells enriched from blood (not recorded which). This sequence was found in a man aged 55-75 years who had recovered from COVID-19.

CDR3 bases: TGTGCCTGGAGATTAGCGGGGGACTACGAGCAGTACTTC. This encodes CAWRLAGDYEQYF. V and J are TRBV30 and TRBJ2-7; 9 bases line up with TRBD2. V shed 3 bases and J 3 bases; nucleotides not matched to a gene: 3. CDR1 is GTSNPN, CDR2 SVGIG, per germline (reference sequence). This CDR3 contains 13 residues.